This entry lists 9 T cell receptor beta chains sequenced from one sample in a study of shared clonotypes between healthy human individuals. Some clones are missing from TCRdb's copy, which holds only in-frame ones; the method was immunoSEQ multiplex PCR. The data contain about 2 million clones, over 85% of them singletons. Input material: naive CD4+ T cells sorted from blood. Regarding subset: CD45RA+ positively selected. The source is a man between 18 and 35 years old in good health.

The chain combines TRBV5-3 with TRBJ1-2; possibly TRBD1 for D (5 bases). TRBV5-3 is treated as an ORF (open reading frame) with a function not yet certain. Trimming took 8 bases from V and 1 from J, leaving 27 bases between them. The length of the CDR3 is 18 residues. The CDR3 loop reads CARPDRDRPLGINYGYTF. CDR3 coding DNA: TGTGCCAGGCCAGACCGGGACCGACCGCTCGGGATTAACTATGGCTACACCTTC.

The chain has TRBV5-1 and TRBJ1-4; a possible D gene is TRBD1 (5 bases). This CDR3 is built from 16 residues. V lost 6 bases to trimming and J lost 3 bases, with 18 bases between them. CDR1 is SGHRS and CDR2 is YFSETQ in the germline V gene. DNA for the CDR3: TGCGCCAGCACCGAAATGGACACTCTGTCTAATGAAAAACTGTTTTTT. It codes for CASTEMDTLSNEKLFF. Full variable domain (missing parts from reference TRBV5-1 and TRBJ1-4): KAGVTQTPRYLIKTRGQQVTLSCSPISGHRSVSWYQQTPGQGLQFLFEYFSETQRNKGNFPGRFSGRQFSNSRSEMNVSTLELGDSALYLCASTEMDTLSNEKLFFGSGTQLSVL.

The J gene is TRBJ1-2, the V gene TRBV5-1, with 8 bases identical to TRBD1. The J segment lost 4 bases and the V segment lost 1 base, leaving 6 bases of the junction unmatched. The CDR3 length is 15 residues. CDR1 and CDR2 (germline): SGHRS, YFSETQ. This CDR3 is CASSLSWDRPYGYTF. Here the CDR3 DNA reads TGCGCCAGCAGCTTGAGCTGGGACAGGCCCTATGGCTACACCTTC.

This CDR3 reads CASSLYRGNTEAFF. CDR3 DNA: TGTGCCAGCAGCTTATACAGGGGGAACACTGAAGCTTTCTTT. The chain is built from TRBV7-9 and TRBJ1-1, with 7 bases matching TRBD1. V lost 2 bases and J lost 1; bases outside the gene matches: 1. CDR3 size: 14 residues. Germline lookup yields CDR1 SEHNR and CDR2 FQNEAQ (reference sequence).

The chain recombines TRBV5-1 with TRBJ2-1; D gene ambiguous. The V gene lost 0 bases and the J gene lost 2 bases, with 6 bases spanning the gap. Germline-derived CDR1 and CDR2 are SGHRS and YFSETQ. The length of the CDR3 is 14 residues. Here the CDR3 DNA reads TGCGCCAGCAGCTTGGAGGCCGCCTACAATGAGCAGTTCTTC. As protein: CASSLEAAYNEQFF.

The chain joins TRBV19 to TRBJ2-6; weak D call: TRBD1 (5 bases). V was cut by 3 bases and J by 2 bases, with 8 bases left in between. The germline gives CDR1 LNHDA, CDR2 SQIVND (reference sequence). There are 15 residues in the CDR3. CDR3 in DNA: TGTGCCAGTAGTATCCCAGGGACTGGGGCCAACGTCCTGACTTTC. This sequence encodes CASSIPGTGANVLTF. Drawing the rest from reference TRBV19 and TRBJ2-6, the complete variable domain is DGGITQSPKYLFRKEGQNVTLSCEQNLNHDAMYWYRQDPGQGLRLIYYSQIVNDFQKGDIAEGYSVSREKKESFPLTVTSAQKNPTAFYLCASSIPGTGANVLTFGAGSRLTVL.

This sequence joins TRBV18 and TRBJ2-5; D is possibly TRBD2 (5 bases). The CDR3 has 14 residues. Germline V gives CDR1 KGHSH, CDR2 LQKENI. Trimming shortened V by 1 base and J by 7 bases, and 13 bases separated the two germline ends. The CDR3, as DNA: TGTGCCAGCTCACCACAGGGTATCGCGGGGACCCAGTACTTC. Protein sequence: CASSPQGIAGTQYF.

The chain couples TRBV18 to TRBJ1-2; perhaps TRBD1 as D (6 bases). The germline V gene has CDR1 KGHSH and CDR2 LQKENI. The CDR3 totals 15 residues. V was pared by 2 bases and J by 5 bases, with 15 bases between. CDR3 sequence reads: CASSPEGVAAYGYTF. The DNA of the CDR3 is TGTGCCAGCTCACCAGAGGGGGTGGCGGCTTATGGCTACACCTTC.

The V call is TRBV7-3, the J call TRBJ2-3; no clear D gene. CDR1 and CDR2 from the germline V gene are SGHTA and FQGTGA. V lost 6 bases and J 0 bases, leaving 10 bases between the germline ends. The CDR3 is made up of 14 amino acids. CDR3 DNA sequence: TGTGCCAGCAGGTTGGGATCTAGCACAGATACGCAGTATTTT. Its translation: CASRLGSSTDTQYF.